The 17 T cell receptor beta chains below come from one sample, sequenced in a study of blood T cell repertoires in COVID-19. Produced via immunoSEQ multiplex PCR; TCRdb's table is partial and in-frame only. The profile shows roughly 320,000 clones, approximately 85% of them singletons. The sequencing sample was made of peripheral blood. Receptor source: a human donor in a cohort sampled during active COVID-19.

The chain is built from TRBV5-8 and TRBJ2-7; 8 bases are a match to TRBD1. The CDR3 runs 17 residues. CDR1 is SGHTS, CDR2 YDEGEE, per germline. V dropped 1 base and J dropped 4; count of bases not matched to a gene: 13. CDR3 loop: CASSLTANDRGRYEQYF. CDR3 bases: TGTGCCAGCAGCTTGACCGCAAATGACAGGGGAAGGTACGAGCAGTACTTC.

This rearrangement joins TRBV3-1 (or the pseudogene TRBV3-2) to TRBJ2-5, with a possible D match to TRBD2 (7 bases). The CDR3 has 16 amino acids. V lost 2 bases, J lost 2 bases, and 15 bases lay in between. Germline V CDR1 and CDR2: LGHDT, YNNKEL (reference sequence). The CDR3 sequence is CASSQYGAGAQETQYF. The CDR3 bases are TGTGCCAGCAGCCAATATGGGGCGGGGGCACAAGAGACCCAGTACTTC.

The V and J genes are TRBV24-1 and TRBJ1-1; 9 bases agree with TRBD1. Looked up from germline, CDR1 is KGHDR and CDR2 is SFDVKD. There are 15 residues in the CDR3. V lost 4 bases, J lost 5 bases, and 7 bases stayed unmatched. The CDR3 nucleotides read TGTGCCACCAGTGAGGGAGACAGGGGGAAAACTGAAGCTTTCTTT. This sequence encodes CATSEGDRGKTEAFF.

V and J are TRBV19 and TRBJ2-5; TRBD2 matches 8 bases. There are 16 residues in the CDR3. V shed 7 bases and J 0 bases; nucleotides not matched to a gene: 10. Germline V lookup: CDR1 LNHDA, CDR2 SQIVND (reference sequence). CDR3 residues: CASKGGGQTDQETQYF. In DNA form, the CDR3 reads TGTGCCAGTAAAGGCGGGGGGCAGACCGACCAAGAGACCCAGTACTTC.

The CDR3 region is CATSESGTEYGYTF. CDR3 DNA sequence: TGTGCCACCAGTGAATCCGGGACAGAGTATGGCTACACCTTC. V is TRBV24-1 and J is TRBJ1-2; 7 bases match TRBD1. This CDR3 is built from 14 residues. With 4 bases clipped from V and 5 bases from J, the junction kept 6 bases outside the gene matches. CDR1 and CDR2 from the germline V gene are KGHDR and SFDVKD.

This chain connects TRBV24-1 to TRBJ2-3, with 8 bases that match TRBD1. The CDR3 consists of 17 residues. CDR1 and CDR2 from the germline V gene are KGHDR and SFDVKD. Trimming cost V 4 bases and J 0 bases; bases outside gene matches: 8. The CDR3, as DNA: TGTGCCACCAGTGACCTCGGACAGGGTATAAGCACAGATACGCAGTATTTT. The encoded protein is CATSDLGQGISTDTQYF.

On this clone itself: At the DNA level, this CDR3 is encoded by other sequences in the same sample as well. CDR3 coding DNA: TGTGCCAGCAGTGAGAGCTCCTATAATTCACCCCTCCACTTT. This translates into CASSESSYNSPLHF. The genes are TRBV2 and TRBJ1-6; no reliable D call. The CDR3 runs to 14 residues. Germline lookup yields CDR1 SNHLY and CDR2 FYNNEI. The V gene lost 3 bases and the J gene lost 0 bases, with 3 bases spanning the gap.

The rearrangement links TRBV3-1 (or the pseudogene TRBV3-2) to TRBJ1-1; D uncertain. Germline CDR1 LGHDT, CDR2 YNNKEL (reference sequence). The CDR3 totals 14 residues. V was shortened by 4 bases and J by 1 base, with 10 bases between the two germline ends. The CDR3 sequence is CASSPRSGNTEAFF. CDR3 DNA sequence: TGTGCCAGCAGCCCTCGCTCGGGGAACACTGAAGCTTTCTTT.

This clone has at least ten counts. The chain employs TRBV6-6 and TRBJ2-3; D perhaps matches TRBD2 (6 bases). V lost 0 bases to trimming and J lost 3 bases, with 13 bases between them. The germline V gene has CDR1 MNHNY and CDR2 SVGAGI (reference sequence). This CDR3 comprises 16 residues. CDR3 residues: CASSYSTSEGTDTQYF. In DNA form, the CDR3 reads TGTGCCAGCAGTTACTCCACCTCGGAGGGTACAGATACGCAGTATTTT.

The CDR3, as DNA: TGTGCCAGCAGCCACACAGGGGTTACCGGGGAGCTGTTTTTT. It translates to CASSHTGVTGELFF. The chain carries TRBV3-1 (or the pseudogene TRBV3-2) and TRBJ2-2, with 7 positions matching TRBD1. The V gene end was trimmed by 3 bases and the J gene end by 5 bases; junction bases not matched to a gene: 3. This CDR3 has 14 amino acids. Germline lookup yields CDR1 LGHDT and CDR2 YNNKEL (reference sequence).

V gene TRBV12-3 or TRBV12-4 combines with J gene TRBJ1-4; no firm D call. The CDR3 is 13 amino acids. V was pared by 7 bases and J by 8 bases, with 14 bases between. Here the CDR3 DNA reads TGTGCCAGCAAGAGCAGGCCTGGGGAAAAACTGTTTTTT. The encoded protein is CASKSRPGEKLFF.

The chain has TRBV5-1 and TRBJ1-2, with TRBD1 matching 7 bases. V lost 2 bases, J lost 8 bases, and 6 bases stayed unmatched. The CDR3 is 13 residues long. Germline-derived CDR1 and CDR2 are SGHRS and YFSETQ. The CDR3 here is CASSFTGERGYTF. The CDR3, as DNA: TGCGCCAGCAGCTTCACAGGGGAGAGGGGCTACACCTTC.

The chain joins TRBV5-1 to TRBJ2-1, with TRBD1 as a possible D gene (6 bases). The CDR3 extends over 15 amino acids. From germline, CDR1 is SGHRS and CDR2 YFSETQ. V lost 5 bases and J 7 bases, leaving 19 bases between the germline ends. This CDR3 is CASSLLGQYGNEQFF. Written as DNA, the CDR3 is TGCGCCAGCAGTCTCCTAGGACAGTATGGGAATGAGCAGTTCTTC. Full variable domain (missing parts from reference TRBV5-1 and TRBJ2-1): KAGVTQTPRYLIKTRGQQVTLSCSPISGHRSVSWYQQTPGQGLQFLFEYFSETQRNKGNFPGRFSGRQFSNSRSEMNVSTLELGDSALYLCASSLLGQYGNEQFFGPGTRLTVL.

A few counts support this clone. V and J are TRBV5-1 and TRBJ2-5; D perhaps matches TRBD2 (6 bases). CDR3 size: 14 residues. CDR1 SGHRS and CDR2 YFSETQ come from the germline V gene. The V gene lost 0 bases and the J gene lost 1 base, with 7 bases spanning the gap. The chain's CDR3 is CASSLGGVQETQYF. The DNA for the CDR3 is TGCGCCAGCAGCTTGGGGGGGGTCCAAGAGACCCAGTACTTC.

The chain uses TRBV13 and TRBJ2-7; possibly TRBD2 for D (6 bases). The CDR3 totals 13 residues. Germline values: CDR1 PRHDT, CDR2 FYEKMQ (reference sequence). Between the trimmed V and J ends, which lost 8 bases and 6 bases, there was a span of 17 bases. The CDR3 DNA follows: TGTGCCAGCTCCTCGGGCGGGGCGCGCGAGCAGTACTTC. Its protein product is CASSSGGAREQYF.

The gene calls are TRBV5-1 and TRBJ2-2; weak D call: TRBD2 (6 bases). CDR1 is SGHRS and CDR2 is YFSETQ in the germline V gene. Trimming removed 1 base at V and 4 bases at J, with 14 bases between. The CDR3 is 16 residues long. The CDR3 is CASSLKAREATGELFF. The DNA of the CDR3 is TGCGCCAGCAGCTTGAAGGCCAGGGAGGCCACCGGGGAGCTGTTTTTT. Together with reference TRBV5-1 and TRBJ2-2, the CDR3 gives the full variable domain: KAGVTQTPRYLIKTRGQQVTLSCSPISGHRSVSWYQQTPGQGLQFLFEYFSETQRNKGNFPGRFSGRQFSNSRSEMNVSTLELGDSALYLCASSLKAREATGELFFGEGSRLTVL.

V is TRBV7-9 and J is TRBJ1-1; TRBD1 is a possible D gene (6 bases). The V end was cut by 0 bases, the J end by 4 bases, with 12 bases between. CDR3 length equals 15 residues. Germline loops: CDR1 SEHNR, CDR2 FQNEAQ (reference sequence). In DNA, the CDR3 is TGTGCCAGCAGCTTAGCCTACAGGGACCTCACTGAAGCTTTCTTT. This encodes CASSLAYRDLTEAFF.